A single sample is the source of the 21 T cell receptor beta chains below, sequenced in a study of blood T cell repertoires in COVID-19. Measured with immunoSEQ multiplex PCR; TCRdb has only the in-frame clones, and not every one. Of hundreds of thousands of clones listed, 70% to 85% are singletons. Sequencing was done on a sample of peripheral blood. The receptors here all came from a woman older than 75 with active or convalescent COVID-19.

This sequence joins TRBV2 and TRBJ2-1; 8 bases agree with TRBD2. The CDR3 has 15 amino acids. Germline V gives CDR1 SNHLY, CDR2 FYNNEI. J gave up 12 bases and V 4 bases, and 14 bases lay outside the gene matches. The CDR3, as DNA: TGTGCCAGCAGTGCGCTTATACTACTAGCGGTCGGGCAGTTCTTC. Residues: CASSALILLAVGQFF.

The chain recombines TRBV30 with TRBJ1-5, with D perhaps TRBD1 (6 bases). Germline values: CDR1 GTSNPN, CDR2 SVGIG (reference sequence). The CDR3 is 14 residues long. V shed 3 bases and J shed 4 bases, with 13 bases lying between them. CDR3 sequence reads: CAWRRHGQNQPQHF. In nucleotides, the CDR3 is TGTGCCTGGAGAAGACACGGACAGAATCAGCCCCAGCATTTT. Using reference TRBV30 and TRBJ1-5 for the parts outside the CDR3, the full variable domain is SQTIHQWPATLVQPVGSPLSLECTVEGTSNPNLYWYRQAAGRGLQLLFYSVGIGQISSEVPQNLSASRPQDRQFILSSKKLLLSDSGFYLCAWRRHGQNQPQHFGDGTRLSIL.

This sequence joins TRBV29-1 and TRBJ1-1; tentative D call: TRBD1 (6 bases). Trimming took off 7 bases at V and 5 bases at J, with 17 bases between the two ends. Germline CDR1 SQVTM, CDR2 ANQGSEA. The CDR3 has 13 amino acids. The CDR3 spells CSAMTGLGTEAFF. The CDR3 DNA reads TGCAGCGCTATGACAGGCTTGGGGACTGAAGCTTTCTTT.

The chain recombines TRBV10-2 with TRBJ1-2; 8 nucleotides agree with TRBD1. V was clipped by 4 bases and J by 7 bases; unmatched bases: 11. CDR1 and CDR2 (germline): WSHSY, SAAADI. The CDR3 has 15 residues. This chain's CDR3 is CASSAGTGVPGGYTF. DNA of the CDR3: TGCGCCAGCAGTGCTGGGACAGGAGTACCGGGTGGCTACACCTTC.

The chain couples TRBV11-2 to TRBJ1-1; the D gene is possibly TRBD1 (5 bases). The germline V gene has CDR1 SGHAT and CDR2 FQNNGV. V dropped 0 bases and J dropped 5 bases, with 13 bases sitting between them. The CDR3 runs 15 residues. CDR3 sequence: CASSLDWGVRTEAFF. The CDR3, as DNA: TGTGCCAGCAGCTTAGATTGGGGGGTAAGGACTGAAGCTTTCTTT.

The chain recombines TRBV18 with TRBJ2-3, with unresolved D. Germline CDR1 is KGHSH and CDR2 is LQKENI. V dropped 2 bases and J dropped 4 bases, with 4 bases sitting between them. This CDR3 region has 12 residues. The CDR3 nucleotides are TGTGCCAGCTCACCAATCGCAGATACGCAGTATTTT. This gives the protein CASSPIADTQYF.

This clone came up once. The genes are TRBV19 and TRBJ2-3; D might be TRBD1 (6 bases). The germline V gene has CDR1 LNHDA and CDR2 SQIVND (reference sequence). The V end was cut by 9 bases, the J end by 3 bases, with 13 bases between. The CDR3 covers 13 residues. CDR3 in amino acids: CASCRTVTDTQYF. CDR3 nucleotides: TGTGCCAGCTGCCGGACAGTTACAGATACGCAGTATTTT.

V is TRBV7-9 and J is TRBJ2-7, with 11 bases fitting TRBD1. Germline lookup yields CDR1 SEHNR and CDR2 FQNEAQ (reference sequence). The CDR3 runs 15 residues. Trimming at V came to 6 bases and at J to 3 bases, leaving 7 bases not matched to a gene. The chain's CDR3 is CASRSGGQGVYEQYF. The CDR3 region has the DNA TGTGCCAGCAGGTCTGGGGGACAGGGGGTCTACGAGCAGTACTTC.

The rearrangement uses TRBV27 and TRBJ1-1; TRBD1 agrees at 11 bases. The V and J ends lost 0 bases and 4 bases, in that order; junction bases with no gene match: 4. This CDR3 has 16 amino acids. Germline V gene data show CDR1 as MNHEY and CDR2 as SMNVEV (reference sequence). This CDR3 reads CASSLSGTGGGTEAFF. DNA of the CDR3: TGTGCCAGCAGTTTATCGGGGACAGGGGGTGGCACTGAAGCTTTCTTT.

As regards this clone: Other DNA variants within this sample encode the same CDR3. The rearrangement uses TRBV5-1 and TRBJ1-2; 7 bases match TRBD1. Germline CDR1 reads SGHRS; CDR2 reads YFSETQ. The trim removed 0 bases at V and 4 bases at J, leaving 3 bases unmatched. CDR3 length: 14 amino acids. CDR3: CASSLAGGGYGYTF. The CDR3 DNA sequence: TGCGCCAGCAGCTTGGCAGGGGGTGGCTATGGCTACACCTTC.

The chain has TRBV2 and TRBJ1-1, with a tentative D call TRBD1 (5 bases). Between the trimmed V and J ends, which lost 5 bases and 8 bases, there was a span of 12 bases. The germline V gene has CDR1 SNHLY and CDR2 FYNNEI. The length of the CDR3 is 12 residues. The CDR3 loop reads CASSSGTVEAFF. The DNA for the CDR3 is TGTGCCAGCAGTTCCGGGACTGTGGAAGCTTTCTTT.

This clone was observed once. The CDR3 protein is CASSGHRAGEDTQYF. CDR3 sequence (DNA): TGCGCCAGCAGCGGACATCGGGCGGGGGAAGATACGCAGTATTTT. This chain connects TRBV10-1 to TRBJ2-3, with 7 bases that match TRBD2. Germline V gene lookup returns CDR1 WNHNN and CDR2 SYGVQD (reference sequence). V was clipped by 6 bases and J by 5 bases; unmatched bases: 11. The CDR3 sequence is 15 residues long.

This chain links TRBV5-1 with TRBJ1-2; D is unclear. Germline-derived CDR1 and CDR2 are SGHRS and YFSETQ. Trimming pared 2 bases from V and 2 bases from J, leaving 13 bases between. The CDR3 loop spans 15 amino acids. CDR3 amino acids: CASSLSAGLNYGYTF. For the CDR3, the DNA is TGCGCCAGCAGCTTATCGGCAGGCTTAAACTATGGCTACACCTTC.

This clone turned up a few times. The V call is TRBV10-3, the J call TRBJ1-6, with TRBD1 matching over 7 bases. Germline V gene lookup returns CDR1 ENHRY and CDR2 SYGVKD. V lost 5 bases and J lost 5; bases outside the gene matches: 3. The CDR3 extends over 14 amino acids. The CDR3 protein is CAISLQGDNSPLHF. The CDR3 DNA follows: TGTGCCATCAGTCTTCAGGGGGATAATTCACCCCTCCACTTT.

This clone was detected only a few times. The chain employs TRBV18 and TRBJ1-5; 11 nucleotides agree with TRBD1. The ends lost 4 bases at V and 5 bases at J; junction bases unmatched: 1. CDR1 is KGHSH and CDR2 is LQKENI in the germline V gene. This CDR3 has 14 residues. This chain's CDR3 is CASSLGQGDQPQHF. The DNA for the CDR3 is TGTGCCAGCTCACTGGGACAGGGGGATCAGCCCCAGCATTTT.

The rearrangement uses TRBV7-2 and TRBJ1-3, with a weak D call TRBD1 (5 bases). Germline assignment: CDR1 SGHTA and CDR2 FQGNSA. Trimming pared 5 bases from V and 0 bases from J, leaving 11 bases between. This CDR3 spans 15 amino acids. CDR3 sequence reads: CASSPGLASGNTIYF. The CDR3 bases are TGTGCCAGCAGCCCGGGACTCGCCTCTGGAAACACCATATATTTT.

This clone has a handful of counts. The CDR3 DNA reads as TGTGCCAGCAGTCTATCGGGACAGGGAGAAGCTTTCTTT. This translates into CASSLSGQGEAFF. This chain links TRBV12-3 or TRBV12-4 with TRBJ1-1, with TRBD1 matching over 9 bases. The CDR3 contains 13 residues. V lost 5 bases, J lost 8 bases, and 6 bases stayed unmatched.

This sequence joins TRBV9 and TRBJ1-4; D is unclear. The V end was cut by 3 bases, the J end by 5 bases, with 14 bases between. Germline V CDR1 and CDR2: SGDLS, YYNGEE. The CDR3 covers 15 residues. The CDR3 loop reads CASSAGGQTNEKLFF. The CDR3 bases are TGTGCCAGCAGCGCCGGAGGTCAAACGAATGAAAAACTGTTTTTT.

This chain connects TRBV19 to TRBJ2-1; D not resolved. Germline V CDR1 and CDR2: LNHDA, SQIVND (reference sequence). Trimming removed 2 bases from V and 0 bases from J, with 8 bases in between. The CDR3 is 15 amino acids. The CDR3 DNA follows: TGTGCCAGTAGTATAAGTTCTACCTCCTACAATGAGCAGTTCTTC. Residues: CASSISSTSYNEQFF.

The chain employs TRBV19 and TRBJ1-5; a possible D gene is TRBD1 (6 bases). CDR1 and CDR2 (germline): LNHDA, SQIVND (reference sequence). Trimming took off 5 bases at V and 3 bases at J, with 14 bases between the two ends. The CDR3 is made up of 15 amino acids. The CDR3 loop reads CASSVRTAYNQPQHF. The DNA of the CDR3 is TGTGCCAGTAGTGTGCGGACAGCCTACAATCAGCCCCAGCATTTT.

The gene calls are TRBV7-9 and TRBJ2-5, with 12 nucleotides matching TRBD2. V trimming: 5 bases; J trimming: 5 bases; junction bases outside the gene matches: 6. The CDR3 length is 15 residues. CDR1 and CDR2 from the germline V gene are SEHNR and FQNEAQ (reference sequence). The CDR3: CASSLGLAGMETQYF. In DNA, the CDR3 is TGTGCCAGCAGCCTCGGACTAGCGGGAATGGAGACCCAGTACTTC. Looking up the rest from reference TRBV7-9 and TRBJ2-5 gives the full variable domain: DTGVSQNPRHKITKRGQNVTFRCDPISEHNRLYWYRQTLGQGPEFLTYFQNEAQLEKSRLLSDRFSAERPKGSFSTLEIQRTEQGDSAMYLCASSLGLAGMETQYFGPGTRLLVL.